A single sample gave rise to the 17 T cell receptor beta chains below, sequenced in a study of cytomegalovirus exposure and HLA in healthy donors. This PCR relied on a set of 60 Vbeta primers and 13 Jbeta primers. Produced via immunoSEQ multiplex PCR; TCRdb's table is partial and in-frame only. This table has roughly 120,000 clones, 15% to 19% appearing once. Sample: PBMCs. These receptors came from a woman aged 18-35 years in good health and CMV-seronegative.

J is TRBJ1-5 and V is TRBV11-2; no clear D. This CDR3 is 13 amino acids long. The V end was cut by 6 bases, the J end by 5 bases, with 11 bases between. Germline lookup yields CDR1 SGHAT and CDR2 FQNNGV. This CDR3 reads CASSQERDQPQHF. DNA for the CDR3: TGTGCCAGCAGTCAAGAGCGCGATCAGCCCCAGCATTTT.

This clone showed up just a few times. CDR3 amino acids: CASSLRVNQPQHF. DNA of the CDR3: TGTGCCAGCAGTTTGCGGGTAAATCAGCCCCAGCATTTT. The gene calls are TRBV27 and TRBJ1-5; no definite D call. CDR1 and CDR2 from the germline V gene are MNHEY and SMNVEV (reference sequence). This CDR3 region has 13 residues. V was trimmed by 3 bases and J by 4 bases, leaving 7 bases between them.

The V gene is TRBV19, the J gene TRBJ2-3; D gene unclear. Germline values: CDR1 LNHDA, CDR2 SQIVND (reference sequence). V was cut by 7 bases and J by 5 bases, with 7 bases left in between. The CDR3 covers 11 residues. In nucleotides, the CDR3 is TGTGCCAGTATCCCGGGAGATACGCAGTATTTT. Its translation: CASIPGDTQYF.

CDR3 DNA: TGTGCCAGCAGTGTACGTGAGGCCCCCCCCACCTACGAGCAGTACTTC. This gives the protein CASSVREAPPTYEQYF. The J gene is TRBJ2-5, the V gene TRBV6-1; no clear D. The J call may be faulty, since TRBJ2-7 better matches the DNA end. Germline CDR1 MNHNS, CDR2 SASEGT. The CDR3 covers 16 residues.

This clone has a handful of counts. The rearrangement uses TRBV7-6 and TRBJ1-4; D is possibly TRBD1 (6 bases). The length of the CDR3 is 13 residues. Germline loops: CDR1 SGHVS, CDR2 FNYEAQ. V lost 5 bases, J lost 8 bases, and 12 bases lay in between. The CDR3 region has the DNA TGTGCCAGCAGCCTTATCAGGGGCGAAAAACTGTTTTTT. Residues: CASSLIRGEKLFF. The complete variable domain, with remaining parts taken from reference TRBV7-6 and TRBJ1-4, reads GAGVSQSPRYKVTKRGQDVALRCDPISGHVSLYWYRQALGQGPEFLTYFNYEAQQDKSGLPNDRFSAERPEGSISTLTIQRTEQRDSAMYRCASSLIRGEKLFFGSGTQLSVL.

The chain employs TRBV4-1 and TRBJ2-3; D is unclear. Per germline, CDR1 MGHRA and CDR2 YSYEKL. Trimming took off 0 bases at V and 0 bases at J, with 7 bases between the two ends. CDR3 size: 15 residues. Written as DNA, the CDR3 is TGCGCCAGCAGCCAAGAGGTGGCAAGCACAGATACGCAGTATTTT. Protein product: CASSQEVASTDTQYF.

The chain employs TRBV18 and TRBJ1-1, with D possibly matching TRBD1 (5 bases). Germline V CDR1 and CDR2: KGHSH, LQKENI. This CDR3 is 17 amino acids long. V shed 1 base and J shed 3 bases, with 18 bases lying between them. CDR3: CASSPRGVGGSDTEAFF. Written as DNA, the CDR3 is TGTGCCAGCTCACCACGGGGGGTCGGGGGATCCGACACTGAAGCTTTCTTT.

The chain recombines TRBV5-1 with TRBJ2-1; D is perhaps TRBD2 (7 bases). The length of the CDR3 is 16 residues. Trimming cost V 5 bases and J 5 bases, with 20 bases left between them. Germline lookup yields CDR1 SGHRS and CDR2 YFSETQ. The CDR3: CASSRFYGGAHNEQFF. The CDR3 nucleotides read TGCGCCAGCAGTCGCTTTTATGGGGGGGCACACAATGAGCAGTTCTTC.

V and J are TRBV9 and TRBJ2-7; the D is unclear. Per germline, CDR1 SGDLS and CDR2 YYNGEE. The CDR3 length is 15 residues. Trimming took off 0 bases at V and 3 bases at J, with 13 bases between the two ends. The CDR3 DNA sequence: TGTGCCAGCAGCGTAGGTCCGGGTCAGAGCTACGAGCAGTACTTC. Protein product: CASSVGPGQSYEQYF. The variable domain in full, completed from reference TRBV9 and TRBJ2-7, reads DSGVTQTPKHLITATGQRVTLRCSPRSGDLSVYWYQQSLDQGLQFLIQYYNGEERAKGNILERFSAQQFPDLHSELNLSSLELGDSALYFCASSVGPGQSYEQYFGPGTRLTVT.

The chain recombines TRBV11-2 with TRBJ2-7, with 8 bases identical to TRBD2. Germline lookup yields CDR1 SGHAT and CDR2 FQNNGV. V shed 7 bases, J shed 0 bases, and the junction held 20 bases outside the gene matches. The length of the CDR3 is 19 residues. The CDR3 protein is CASNPQGRAGVFSSYEQYF. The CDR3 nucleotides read TGTGCCAGCAACCCCCAGGGGAGAGCGGGGGTTTTTAGCTCCTACGAGCAGTACTTC.

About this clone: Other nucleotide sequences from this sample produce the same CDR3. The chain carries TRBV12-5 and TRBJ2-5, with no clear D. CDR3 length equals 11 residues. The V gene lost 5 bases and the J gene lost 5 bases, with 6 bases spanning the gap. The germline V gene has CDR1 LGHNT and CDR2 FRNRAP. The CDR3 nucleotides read TGTGCTAGTGGTCGCCAGGAGACCCAGTACTTC. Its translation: CASGRQETQYF.

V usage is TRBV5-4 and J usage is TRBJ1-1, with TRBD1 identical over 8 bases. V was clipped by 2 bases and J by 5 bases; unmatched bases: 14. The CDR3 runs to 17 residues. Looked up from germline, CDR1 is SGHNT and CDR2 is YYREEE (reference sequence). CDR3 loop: CASSFPGGPRGETEAFF. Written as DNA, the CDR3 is TGTGCCAGCAGCTTTCCAGGGGGCCCGCGCGGAGAAACTGAAGCTTTCTTT.

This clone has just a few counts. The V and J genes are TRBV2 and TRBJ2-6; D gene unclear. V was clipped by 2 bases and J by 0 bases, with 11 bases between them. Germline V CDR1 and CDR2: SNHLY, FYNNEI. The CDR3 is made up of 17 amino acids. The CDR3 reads CASSETRSSSGANVLTF. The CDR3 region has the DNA TGTGCCAGCAGTGAAACGCGCTCGAGCTCTGGGGCCAACGTCCTGACTTTC.

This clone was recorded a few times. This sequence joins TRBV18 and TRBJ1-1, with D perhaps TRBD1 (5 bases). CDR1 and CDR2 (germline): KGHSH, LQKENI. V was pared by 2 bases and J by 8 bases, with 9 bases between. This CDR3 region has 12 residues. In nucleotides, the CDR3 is TGTGCCAGCTCACCATTGGAGGGGGAAGCTTTCTTT. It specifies CASSPLEGEAFF.

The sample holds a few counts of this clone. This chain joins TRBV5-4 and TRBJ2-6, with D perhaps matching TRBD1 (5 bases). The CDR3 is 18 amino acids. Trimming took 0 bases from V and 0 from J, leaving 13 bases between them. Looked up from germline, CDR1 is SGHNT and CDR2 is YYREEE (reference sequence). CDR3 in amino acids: CASSLGASTGSGANVLTF. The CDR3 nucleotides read TGTGCCAGCAGCTTGGGGGCTTCTACAGGCTCTGGGGCCAACGTCCTGACTTTC.

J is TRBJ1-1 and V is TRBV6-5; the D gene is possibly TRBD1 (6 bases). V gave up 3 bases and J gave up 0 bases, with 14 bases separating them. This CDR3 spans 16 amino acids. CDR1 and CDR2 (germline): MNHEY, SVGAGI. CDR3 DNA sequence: TGTGCCAGCAGTTATCGGACAGCATCCATGAACACTGAAGCTTTCTTT. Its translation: CASSYRTASMNTEAFF.

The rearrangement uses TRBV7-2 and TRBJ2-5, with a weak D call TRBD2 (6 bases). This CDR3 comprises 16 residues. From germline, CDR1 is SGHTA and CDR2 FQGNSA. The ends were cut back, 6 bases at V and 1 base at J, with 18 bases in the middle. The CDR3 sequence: CASSLRLDSGQETQYF. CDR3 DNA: TGTGCCAGCAGTCTTCGTCTGGATAGCGGCCAAGAGACCCAGTACTTC. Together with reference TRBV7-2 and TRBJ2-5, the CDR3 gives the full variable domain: GAGVSQSPSNKVTEKGKDVELRCDPISGHTALYWYRQSLGQGLEFLIYFQGNSAPDKSGLPSDRFSAERTGGSVSTLTIQRTQQEDSAVYLCASSLRLDSGQETQYFGPGTRLLVL.